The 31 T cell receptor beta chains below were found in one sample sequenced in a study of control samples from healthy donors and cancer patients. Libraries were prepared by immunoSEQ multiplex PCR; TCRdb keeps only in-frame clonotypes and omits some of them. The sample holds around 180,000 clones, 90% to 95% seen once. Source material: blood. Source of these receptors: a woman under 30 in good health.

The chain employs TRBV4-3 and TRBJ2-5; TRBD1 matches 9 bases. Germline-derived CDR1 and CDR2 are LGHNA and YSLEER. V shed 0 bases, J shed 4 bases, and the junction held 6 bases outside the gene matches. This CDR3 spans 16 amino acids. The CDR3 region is CASSQDTGQGLETQYF. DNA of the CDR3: TGCGCCAGCAGCCAAGATACCGGACAGGGGCTAGAGACCCAGTACTTC.

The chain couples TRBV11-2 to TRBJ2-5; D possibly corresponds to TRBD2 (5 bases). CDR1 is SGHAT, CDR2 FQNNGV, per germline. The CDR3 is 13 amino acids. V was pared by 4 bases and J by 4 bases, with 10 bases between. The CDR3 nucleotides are TGTGCCAGCAGCTCGGACTCCTTAGAGACCCAGTACTTC. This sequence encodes CASSSDSLETQYF.

CDR3 in DNA: TGTGCCAGCAGGCCCACAAGAAACTATGGCTACACCTTC. Its protein product is CASRPTRNYGYTF. The chain recombines TRBV6-5 with TRBJ1-2, with D hard to call. This CDR3 comprises 13 residues. V lost 6 bases, J lost 2 bases, and 10 bases lay in between. The germline gives CDR1 MNHEY, CDR2 SVGAGI.

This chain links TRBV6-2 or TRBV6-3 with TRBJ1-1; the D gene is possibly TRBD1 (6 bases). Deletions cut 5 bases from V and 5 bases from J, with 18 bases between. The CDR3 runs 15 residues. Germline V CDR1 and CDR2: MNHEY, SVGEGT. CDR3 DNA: TGTGCCAGCAGTGGACCCACCAGGGGAGAAACTGAAGCTTTCTTT. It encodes CASSGPTRGETEAFF.

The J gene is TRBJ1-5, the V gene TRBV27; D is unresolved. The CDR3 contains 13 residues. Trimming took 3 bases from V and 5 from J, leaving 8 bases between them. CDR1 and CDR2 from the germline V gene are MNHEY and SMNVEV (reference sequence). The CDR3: CASSLRIYQPQHF. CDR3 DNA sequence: TGTGCCAGCAGTTTGAGGATTTATCAGCCCCAGCATTTT.

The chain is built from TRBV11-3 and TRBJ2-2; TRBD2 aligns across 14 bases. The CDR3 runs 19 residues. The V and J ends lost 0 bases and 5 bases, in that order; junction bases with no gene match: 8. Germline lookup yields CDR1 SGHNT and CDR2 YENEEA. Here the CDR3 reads CASSLDSRTSGGRTGELFF. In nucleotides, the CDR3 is TGTGCCAGCAGCTTAGATTCCCGGACTAGCGGGGGGAGGACCGGGGAGCTGTTTTTT. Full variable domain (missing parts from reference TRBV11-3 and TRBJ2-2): EAGVVQSPRYKIIEKKQPVAFWCNPISGHNTLYWYLQNLGQGPELLIRYENEEAVDDSQLPKDRFSAERLKGVDSTLKIQPAELGDSAVYLCASSLDSRTSGGRTGELFFGEGSRLTVL.

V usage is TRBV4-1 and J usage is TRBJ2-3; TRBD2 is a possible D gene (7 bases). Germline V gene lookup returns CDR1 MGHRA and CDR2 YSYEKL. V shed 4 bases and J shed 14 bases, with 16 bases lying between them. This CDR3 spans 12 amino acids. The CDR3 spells CASSLVGGARYF. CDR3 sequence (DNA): TGCGCCAGCAGCCTGGTAGGGGGGGCCCGGTATTTT.

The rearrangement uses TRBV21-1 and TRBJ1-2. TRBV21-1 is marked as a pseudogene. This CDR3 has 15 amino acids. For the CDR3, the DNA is TGTGCCAGCAGCAGCCGGACGCGGGCTAACTATGGCTACACCTTC. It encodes CASSSRTRANYGYTF.

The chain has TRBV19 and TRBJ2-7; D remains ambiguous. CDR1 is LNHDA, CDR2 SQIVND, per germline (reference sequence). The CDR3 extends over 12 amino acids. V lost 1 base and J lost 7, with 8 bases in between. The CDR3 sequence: CASSIGDREQYF. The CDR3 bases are TGTGCCAGTAGTATAGGCGATCGGGAGCAGTACTTC.

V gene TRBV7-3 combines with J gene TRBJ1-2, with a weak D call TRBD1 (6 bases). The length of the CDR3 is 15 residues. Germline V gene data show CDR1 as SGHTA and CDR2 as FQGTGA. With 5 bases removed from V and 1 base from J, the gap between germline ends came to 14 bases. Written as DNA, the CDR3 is TGTGCCAGCAGCCCCCATCCGGACAGTAACTATGGCTACACCTTC. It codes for CASSPHPDSNYGYTF. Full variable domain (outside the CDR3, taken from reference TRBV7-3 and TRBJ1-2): GAGVSQTPSNKVTEKGKYVELRCDPISGHTALYWYRQSLGQGPEFLIYFQGTGAADDSGLPNDRFFAVRPEGSVSTLKIQRTERGDSAVYLCASSPHPDSNYGYTFGSGTRLTVV.

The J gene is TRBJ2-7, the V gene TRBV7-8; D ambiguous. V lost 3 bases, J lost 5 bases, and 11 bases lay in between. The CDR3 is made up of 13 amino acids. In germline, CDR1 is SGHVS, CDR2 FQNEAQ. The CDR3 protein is CASSFLGLDEQYF. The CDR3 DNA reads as TGTGCCAGCAGCTTCCTAGGTCTTGACGAGCAGTACTTC.

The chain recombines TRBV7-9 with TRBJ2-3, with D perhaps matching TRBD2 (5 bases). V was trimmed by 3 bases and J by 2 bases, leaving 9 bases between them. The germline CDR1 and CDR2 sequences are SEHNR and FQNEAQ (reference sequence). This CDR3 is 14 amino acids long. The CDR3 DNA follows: TGTGCCAGCAGCTTTGCGGGCCACACAGATACGCAGTATTTT. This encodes CASSFAGHTDTQYF.

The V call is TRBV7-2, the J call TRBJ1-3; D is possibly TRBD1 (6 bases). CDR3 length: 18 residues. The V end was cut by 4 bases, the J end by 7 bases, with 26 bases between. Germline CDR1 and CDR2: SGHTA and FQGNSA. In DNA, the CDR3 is TGTGCCAGCAGCTCACGGGGGGGCAGGTGGGGCTCTAGGAACACCATATATTTT. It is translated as CASSSRGGRWGSRNTIYF.

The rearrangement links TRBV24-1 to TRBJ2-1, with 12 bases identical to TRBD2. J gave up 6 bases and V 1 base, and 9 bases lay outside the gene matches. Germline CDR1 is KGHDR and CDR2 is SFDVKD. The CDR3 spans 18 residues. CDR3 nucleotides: TGTGCCACCAGTGATTTCGACCGAACTAGCGGGAGGTTCAATGAGCAGTTCTTC. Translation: CATSDFDRTSGRFNEQFF.

CDR3 DNA sequence: TGTGCCATCAGCCCAGGGAATCAGCCCCAGCATTTT. Protein sequence: CAISPGNQPQHF. This chain links TRBV10-3 with TRBJ1-5; possibly TRBD1 for D (5 bases). The CDR3 has 12 amino acids. Trimming shortened V by 6 bases and J by 4 bases, and 7 bases separated the two germline ends. Per germline, CDR1 ENHRY and CDR2 SYGVKD.

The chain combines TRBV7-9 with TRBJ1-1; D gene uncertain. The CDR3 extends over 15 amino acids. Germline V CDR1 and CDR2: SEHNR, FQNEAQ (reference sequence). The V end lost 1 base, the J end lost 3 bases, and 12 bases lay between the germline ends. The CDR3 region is CASSLEAGMYTEAFF. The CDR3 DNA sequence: TGTGCCAGCAGCTTAGAAGCGGGAATGTACACTGAAGCTTTCTTT.

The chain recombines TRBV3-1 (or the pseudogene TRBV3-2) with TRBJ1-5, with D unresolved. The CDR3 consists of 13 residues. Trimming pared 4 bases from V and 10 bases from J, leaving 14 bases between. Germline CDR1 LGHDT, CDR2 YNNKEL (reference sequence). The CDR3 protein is CASSLAGDGPQHF. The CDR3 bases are TGTGCCAGCAGCCTGGCCGGTGACGGTCCCCAGCATTTT.

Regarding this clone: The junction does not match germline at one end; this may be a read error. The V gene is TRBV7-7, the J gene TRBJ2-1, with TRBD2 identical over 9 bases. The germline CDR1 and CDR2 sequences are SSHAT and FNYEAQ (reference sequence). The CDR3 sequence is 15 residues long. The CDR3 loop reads CASSLVSSGIHEQFF. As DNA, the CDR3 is TGTGCTAGCAGCTTAGTTTCTAGCGGGATTCATGAGCAGTTCTTC.

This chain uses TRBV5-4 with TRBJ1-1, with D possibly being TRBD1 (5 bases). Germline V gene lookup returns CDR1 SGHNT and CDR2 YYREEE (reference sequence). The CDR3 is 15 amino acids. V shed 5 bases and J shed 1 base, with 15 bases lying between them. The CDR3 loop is CASSLTGLENTEAFF. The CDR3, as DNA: TGTGCCAGCAGTTTGACGGGACTCGAGAACACTGAAGCTTTCTTT. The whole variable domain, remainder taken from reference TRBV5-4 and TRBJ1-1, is ETGVTQSPTHLIKTRGQQVTLRCSSQSGHNTVSWYQQALGQGPQFIFQYYREEENGRGNFPPRFSGLQFPNYSSELNVNALELDDSALYLCASSLTGLENTEAFFGQGTRLTVV.

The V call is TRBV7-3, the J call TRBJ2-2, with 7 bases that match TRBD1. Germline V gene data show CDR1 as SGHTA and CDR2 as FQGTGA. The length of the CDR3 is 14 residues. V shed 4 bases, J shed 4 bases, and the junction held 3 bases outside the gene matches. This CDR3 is CASSSGGGTGELFF. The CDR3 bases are TGTGCCAGCAGCTCAGGGGGTGGCACCGGGGAGCTGTTTTTT.

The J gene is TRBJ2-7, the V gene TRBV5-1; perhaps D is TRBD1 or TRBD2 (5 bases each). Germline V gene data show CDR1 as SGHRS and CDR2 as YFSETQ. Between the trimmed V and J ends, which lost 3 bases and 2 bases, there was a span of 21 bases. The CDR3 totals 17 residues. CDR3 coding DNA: TGCGCCAGCAGCTCCCCCTCGGGGATAGGGGTCCCCTACGAGCAGTACTTC. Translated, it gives CASSSPSGIGVPYEQYF.

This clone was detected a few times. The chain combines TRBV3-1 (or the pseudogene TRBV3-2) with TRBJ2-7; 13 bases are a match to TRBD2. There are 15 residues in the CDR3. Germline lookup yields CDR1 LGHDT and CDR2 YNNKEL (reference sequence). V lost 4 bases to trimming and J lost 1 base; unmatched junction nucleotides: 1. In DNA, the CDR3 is TGTGCCAGCAGCCTGACTAGCGGGGGGTCCTACGAGCAGTACTTC. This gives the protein CASSLTSGGSYEQYF.

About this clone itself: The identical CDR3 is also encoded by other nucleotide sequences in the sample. CDR3 DNA sequence: TGCGCCAGCAGCTTGGGGACAGGAGGCTATGGCTACACCTTC. Translating gives CASSLGTGGYGYTF. J is TRBJ1-2 and V is TRBV5-1, with 7 bases matching TRBD1. CDR1 is SGHRS and CDR2 is YFSETQ in the germline V gene. The CDR3 totals 14 residues. Trimming took 0 bases from V and 4 from J; bases not matched to a gene: 3.

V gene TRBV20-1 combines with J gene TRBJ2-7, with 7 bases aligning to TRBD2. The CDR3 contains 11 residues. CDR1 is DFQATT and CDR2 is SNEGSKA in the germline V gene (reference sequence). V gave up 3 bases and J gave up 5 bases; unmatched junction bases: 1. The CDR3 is CSARAGDEQYF. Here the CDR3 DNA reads TGCAGTGCTAGGGCGGGGGACGAGCAGTACTTC.

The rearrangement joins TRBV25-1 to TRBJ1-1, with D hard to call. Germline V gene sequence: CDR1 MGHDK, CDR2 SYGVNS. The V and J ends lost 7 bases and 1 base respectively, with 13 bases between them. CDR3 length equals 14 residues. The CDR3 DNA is TGTGCCAGCACCCTGGAAGGAAGGAACACTGAAGCTTTCTTT. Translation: CASTLEGRNTEAFF.

CDR3: CASSPILQSAGANVLTF. CDR3 DNA sequence: TGTGCCAGTAGCCCCATCCTACAATCGGCTGGGGCCAACGTCCTGACTTTC. The J gene is TRBJ2-6, the V gene TRBV19, with unresolved D. There are 17 residues in the CDR3. In germline, CDR1 is LNHDA, CDR2 SQIVND (reference sequence). Deletions cut 6 bases from V and 2 bases from J, with 17 bases between.

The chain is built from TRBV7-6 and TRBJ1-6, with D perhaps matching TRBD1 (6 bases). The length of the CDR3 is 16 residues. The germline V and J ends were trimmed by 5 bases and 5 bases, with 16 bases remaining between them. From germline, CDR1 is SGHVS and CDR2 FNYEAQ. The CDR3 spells CASSLTGTPHNSPLHF. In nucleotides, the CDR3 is TGTGCCAGCAGCCTAACAGGGACCCCTCATAATTCACCCCTCCACTTT.

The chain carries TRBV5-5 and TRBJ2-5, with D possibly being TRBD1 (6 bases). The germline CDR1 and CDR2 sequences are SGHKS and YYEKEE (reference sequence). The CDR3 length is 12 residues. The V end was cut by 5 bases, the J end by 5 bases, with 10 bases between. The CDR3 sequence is CASSGQLETQYF. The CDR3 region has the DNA TGTGCCAGCAGTGGACAGCTGGAGACCCAGTACTTC.

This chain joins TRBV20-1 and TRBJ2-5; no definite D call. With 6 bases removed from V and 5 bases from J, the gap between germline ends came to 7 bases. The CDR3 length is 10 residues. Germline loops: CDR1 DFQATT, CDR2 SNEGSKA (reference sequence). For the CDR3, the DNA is TGCAGTGCGAGGCTGGAGACCCAGTACTTC. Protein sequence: CSARLETQYF.

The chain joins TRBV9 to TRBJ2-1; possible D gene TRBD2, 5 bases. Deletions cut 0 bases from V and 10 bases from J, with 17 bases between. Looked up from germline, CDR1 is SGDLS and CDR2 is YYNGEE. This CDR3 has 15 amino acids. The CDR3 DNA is TGTGCCAGCAGCGTAGATGGCCTAGCCGCCCTCGAGCAGTTCTTC. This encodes CASSVDGLAALEQFF.

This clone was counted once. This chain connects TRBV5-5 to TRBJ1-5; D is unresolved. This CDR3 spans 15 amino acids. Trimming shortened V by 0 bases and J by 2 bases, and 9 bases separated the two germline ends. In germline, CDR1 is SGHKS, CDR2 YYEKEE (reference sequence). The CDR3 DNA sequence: TGTGCCAGCAGCTTGGGGGTTTGGGGCAATCAGCCCCAGCATTTT. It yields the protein CASSLGVWGNQPQHF.